The 21 T cell receptor beta chains presented below share a single source sample, sequenced in a study of cytomegalovirus exposure and HLA in healthy donors. Sequenced by immunoSEQ multiplex PCR; TCRdb stores in-frame clones only, minus some. The table lists 120,000 to 150,000 clones, around nine tenths of them singletons. Material: PBMCs. These receptor sequences come from a man aged 18 to 29 in good health and CMV-seropositive.

V is TRBV7-9 and J is TRBJ2-5; D gene uncertain. Looked up from germline, CDR1 is SEHNR and CDR2 is FQNEAQ (reference sequence). This CDR3 spans 12 amino acids. V was pared by 5 bases and J by 5 bases, with 9 bases between. The CDR3: CASSPEMETQYF. The CDR3 region has the DNA TGTGCCAGCAGCCCGGAGATGGAGACCCAGTACTTC.

The chain uses TRBV6-1 and TRBJ1-2, with D possibly being TRBD1 (6 bases). Trimming shortened V by 6 bases and J by 4 bases, and 15 bases separated the two germline ends. The CDR3 length is 14 residues. Germline values: CDR1 MNHNS, CDR2 SASEGT. The CDR3 nucleotides read TGTGCCAGCAGCCCCTCCGGGACACCCTATGGCTACACCTTC. It specifies CASSPSGTPYGYTF.

The rearrangement links TRBV10-3 to TRBJ2-1, with 9 nucleotides matching TRBD1. The germline V gene encodes CDR1 ENHRY and CDR2 SYGVKD. The CDR3 consists of 15 residues. Unmatched junction bases numbered 11, after V lost 6 bases and J lost 8 bases. The CDR3 coding sequence is TGTGCCATCAGGGCCGGGGGGACAGGGCTTGATGAGCAGTTCTTC. Amino acid sequence: CAIRAGGTGLDEQFF.

The chain uses TRBV7-6 and TRBJ1-1, with 7 bases aligning to TRBD1. The CDR3 loop spans 16 amino acids. The ends lost 1 base at V and 1 base at J; junction bases unmatched: 6. CDR1 is SGHVS, CDR2 FNYEAQ, per germline. CDR3 sequence (DNA): TGTGCCAGCAGCTTAGTGCTCGGGACAGAGAACACTGAAGCTTTCTTT. It encodes CASSLVLGTENTEAFF.

This clone was seen only once. The V and J genes are TRBV6-1 and TRBJ2-7; 9 positions match TRBD1. V lost 6 bases and J lost 3; bases outside the gene matches: 9. In germline, CDR1 is MNHNS, CDR2 SASEGT. This CDR3 region has 15 residues. In DNA, the CDR3 is TGTGCCAGCAGCCACCGGGACAGGGCGGACTACGAGCAGTACTTC. Its protein is CASSHRDRADYEQYF.

The CDR3 loop reads CASRTSQAGELFF. For the CDR3, the DNA is TGTGCCAGCAGAACAAGCCAGGCTGGGGAGCTGTTTTTT. The chain couples TRBV7-9 to TRBJ2-2; D not certain. CDR3 length equals 13 residues. Per germline, CDR1 SEHNR and CDR2 FQNEAQ (reference sequence). Trimming removed 6 bases from V and 8 bases from J, with 13 bases in between.

V and J are TRBV5-6 and TRBJ2-3; 7 positions agree with TRBD2. The length of the CDR3 is 11 residues. V shed 7 bases, J shed 6 bases, and the junction held 2 bases outside the gene matches. The germline CDR1 and CDR2 sequences are SGHDT and YYEEEE. For the CDR3, the DNA is TGTGCCAGCTCGGGGGGTGATACGCAGTATTTT. Residues: CASSGGDTQYF. Full variable domain (missing parts from reference TRBV5-6 and TRBJ2-3): DAGVTQSPTHLIKTRGQQVTLRCSPKSGHDTVSWYQQALGQGPQFIFQYYEEEERQRGNFPDRFSGHQFPNYSSELNVNALLLGDSALYLCASSGGDTQYFGPGTRLTVL.

The chain carries TRBV6-5 and TRBJ1-2, with a weak D call TRBD1 (6 bases). V was cut by 4 bases and J by 9 bases, with 15 bases left in between. In germline, CDR1 is MNHEY, CDR2 SVGAGI. The length of the CDR3 is 13 residues. Here the CDR3 reads CASSSTGSTSYTF. DNA of the CDR3: TGTGCCAGCAGTTCTACAGGGTCCACGAGCTACACCTTC.

This chain uses TRBV11-2 with TRBJ2-3; TRBD2 matches at 7 bases. Germline V gene data show CDR1 as SGHAT and CDR2 as FQNNGV. J was trimmed by 4 bases and V by 2 bases; bases with no gene match: 6. CDR3 length: 15 residues. The CDR3 sequence: CASSLQTLASDTQYF. The CDR3 DNA reads as TGTGCCAGCAGCTTACAGACACTAGCGTCAGATACGCAGTATTTT.

This clone was picked up a small number of times. The CDR3 DNA sequence: TGTGCCAGCAGCTTAGGGGCCGGAGGAACCTACGAGCAGTACTTC. Its protein product is CASSLGAGGTYEQYF. The chain employs TRBV7-6 and TRBJ2-7; D is possibly TRBD2 (5 bases). In germline, CDR1 is SGHVS, CDR2 FNYEAQ. The CDR3 totals 15 residues. The V end lost 1 base, the J end lost 2 bases, and 12 bases lay between the germline ends.

The chain is built from TRBV10-2 and TRBJ1-1; D gene ambiguous. Trimming left V 6 bases short and J 0 bases short, with 11 bases between. Germline V gene data show CDR1 as WSHSY and CDR2 as SAAADI. CDR3 length equals 14 residues. CDR3 coding DNA: TGCGCCAGCAGGGCATTACACCTGAACACTGAAGCTTTCTTT. This codes for CASRALHLNTEAFF.

V usage is TRBV19 and J usage is TRBJ1-3, with D perhaps matching TRBD1 (5 bases). The V gene lost 10 bases and the J gene lost 0 bases, with 16 bases spanning the gap. The germline gives CDR1 LNHDA, CDR2 SQIVND (reference sequence). The CDR3 consists of 15 residues. The CDR3 spells CATRPTDSSGNTIYF. CDR3 DNA: TGTGCCACCCGACCGACAGACAGCTCTGGAAACACCATATATTTT.

The rearrangement uses TRBV21-1 and TRBJ1-6. TRBV21-1 is designated a pseudogene. This CDR3 contains 18 residues. CDR3 loop: CASTQRMFSGLNYSPLHF. CDR3 coding DNA: TGTGCCAGCACCCAAAGAATGTTTTCAGGACTGAATTATTCACCCCTCCACTTT.

V gene TRBV25-1 combines with J gene TRBJ2-2; no clear D. This CDR3 has 13 residues. Per the germline V gene, CDR1 is MGHDK and CDR2 is SYGVNS. Trimming stripped 6 bases from V and 4 bases from J, with 9 bases between. The CDR3 loop reads CASSDRVTGELFF. The CDR3 bases are TGTGCCAGCAGCGATCGGGTCACCGGGGAGCTGTTTTTT. Full variable domain (rest looked up from reference TRBV25-1 and TRBJ2-2): EADIYQTPRYLVIGTGKKITLECSQTMGHDKMYWYQQDPGMELHLIHYSYGVNSTEKGDLSSESTVSRIRTEHFPLTLESARPSHTSQYLCASSDRVTGELFFGEGSRLTVL.

The chain links TRBV11-3 to TRBJ1-1, with 9 nucleotides matching TRBD1. Germline values: CDR1 SGHNT, CDR2 YENEEA. The CDR3 has 17 residues. Trimming cost V 4 bases and J 1 base; bases outside gene matches: 10. This CDR3 reads CASSSPHKGQGNTEAFF. CDR3 bases: TGTGCCAGCAGCTCTCCCCATAAGGGACAGGGGAACACTGAAGCTTTCTTT.

In this sample, this clone turned up once. The chain is built from TRBV6-5 and TRBJ2-3; the D gene is possibly TRBD1 (6 bases). In germline, CDR1 is MNHEY, CDR2 SVGAGI. This CDR3 is built from 15 residues. The ends were cut back, 10 bases at V and 2 bases at J, with 19 bases in the middle. CDR3 amino acids: CAMQQGFRATDTQYF. Written as DNA, the CDR3 is TGTGCCATGCAGCAGGGGTTTCGGGCCACAGATACGCAGTATTTT.

This clone was recorded a few times. The chain employs TRBV30 and TRBJ1-1, with TRBD1 as a possible D gene (6 bases). Trimming stripped 5 bases from V and 4 bases from J, with 11 bases between. The CDR3 runs 12 residues. Looked up from germline, CDR1 is GTSNPN and CDR2 is SVGIG (reference sequence). The CDR3 here is CAWDTGTTEAFF. In DNA, the CDR3 is TGTGCCTGGGACACAGGGACCACTGAAGCTTTCTTT.

This sequence joins TRBV29-1 and TRBJ1-4, with D possibly TRBD1 on 6 matching bases. The CDR3 sequence is 17 residues long. Trimming took off 4 bases at V and 1 base at J, with 19 bases between the two ends. The germline V gene has CDR1 SQVTM and CDR2 ANQGSEA. The DNA of the CDR3 is TGCAGCGTTGCGACAGGAGGCTGGGTATTAACTAATGAAAAACTGTTTTTT. Translating gives CSVATGGWVLTNEKLFF. The full variable domain, in which reference TRBV29-1 and TRBJ1-4 provide the parts outside the CDR3, is SAVISQKPSRDICQRGTSLTIQCQVDSQVTMMFWYRQQPGQSLTLIATANQGSEATYESGFVIDKFPISRPNLTFSTLTVSNMSPEDSSIYLCSVATGGWVLTNEKLFFGSGTQLSVL.

The CDR3 nucleotides are TGTGCCTGGAACTACGACAGTAAGAACACTGAAGCTTTCTTT. Residues: CAWNYDSKNTEAFF. The chain is built from TRBV30 and TRBJ1-1; D is perhaps TRBD1 (5 bases). V gave up 4 bases and J gave up 1 base, with 13 bases separating them. The length of the CDR3 is 14 residues. The V gene's germline CDR1 is GTSNPN and CDR2 SVGIG (reference sequence).

V and J are TRBV6-6 and TRBJ2-5, with D hard to call. The CDR3 consists of 13 residues. The germline CDR1 and CDR2 sequences are MNHNY and SVGAGI (reference sequence). V shed 2 bases and J shed 5 bases, with 9 bases lying between them. The CDR3 is CASSYGARETQYF. The CDR3 bases are TGTGCCAGCAGTTACGGTGCGCGGGAGACCCAGTACTTC.

This chain uses TRBV2 with TRBJ1-1; 8 bases align to TRBD1. There are 17 residues in the CDR3. V was pared by 4 bases and J by 0 bases, with 10 bases of the junction left unmatched. From germline, CDR1 is SNHLY and CDR2 FYNNEI. The CDR3 reads CASSVGPQGGMNTEAFF. The CDR3 nucleotides read TGTGCCAGCAGTGTGGGCCCACAGGGGGGAATGAACACTGAAGCTTTCTTT.